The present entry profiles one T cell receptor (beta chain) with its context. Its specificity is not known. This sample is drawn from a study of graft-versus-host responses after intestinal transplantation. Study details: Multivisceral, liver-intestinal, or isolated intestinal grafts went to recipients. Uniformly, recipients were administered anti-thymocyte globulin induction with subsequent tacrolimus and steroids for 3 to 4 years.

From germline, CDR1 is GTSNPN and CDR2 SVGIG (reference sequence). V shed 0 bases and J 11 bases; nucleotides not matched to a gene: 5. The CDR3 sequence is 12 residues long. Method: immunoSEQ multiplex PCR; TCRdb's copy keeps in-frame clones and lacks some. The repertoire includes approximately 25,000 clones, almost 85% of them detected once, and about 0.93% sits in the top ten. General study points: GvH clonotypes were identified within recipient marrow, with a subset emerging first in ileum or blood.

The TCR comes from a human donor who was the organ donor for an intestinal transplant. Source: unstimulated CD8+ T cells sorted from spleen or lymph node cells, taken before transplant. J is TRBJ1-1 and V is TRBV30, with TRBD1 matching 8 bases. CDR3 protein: CAWSVQGDDAFF. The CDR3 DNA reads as TGTGCCTGGAGTGTACAGGGGGATGACGCTTTCTTT.